Included here is one TCR beta chain sequence, with context. What it recognizes is unknown. Repertoires were generated with immunoSEQ multiplex PCR, while TCRdb's copy carries only in-frame clones and drops some. This table holds some 2 million clones, approximately 94% found once. CDR3 length: 18 residues. The germline CDR1 and CDR2 sequences are SGDLS and YYNGEE. Trimming stripped 0 bases from V and 7 bases from J, with 25 bases between. The data derive from a study of shared clonotypes between healthy human individuals. Notes on the study in general: Limitation of the genetic and exposure-history diversity represented came from the few donors. Lower generation probabilities were found for non-shared clonotypes than for those shared by all four donors.

Selected positively for CCR7 and CD45RO-negative, naive CD8 cells excluded terminally differentiated effector memory CD45RA+ cells. Sequenced input: naive CD8+ T cells sorted from blood. V usage is TRBV9 and J usage is TRBJ1-2, with D tentatively TRBD1 (5 bases). This receptor was obtained from a man between 18 and 35 years old in good health. Written as DNA, the CDR3 is TGTGCCAGCAGCGTAGTGGACCTAGGGGAGATAACCCTTAGTGGCTACACCTTC. This sequence encodes CASSVVDLGEITLSGYTF.